The rows below give T cell receptor beta chains drawn from one sample of a study of blood T cell repertoires in COVID-19. The table came from immunoSEQ multiplex PCR; TCRdb's copy has only in-frame clones and leaves some out. The table records roughly 250,000 clones, about 82% of them present only once. Sequenced: PBMCs or T cells enriched from blood (not recorded which). The receptors derive from a woman between 50 and 59 years old who had recovered from COVID-19. Both conserved end residues are part of each CDR3. The D gene is left open where the match is weak. Size values are once, few and many counts, or a class for expanded clones, and some rows have none.

j_call d_call clone_size v_call cdr3_aa cdr3_nt
TRBJ1-2 TRBD1 NA TRBV12-5 CASGPAGTGTTGGYTF TGTGCTAGTGGTCCCGCCGGGACAGGGACTACGGGCGGCTACACCTTC
TRBJ2-5 TRBD2 NA TRBV3-1/TRBV3-2 CASSYGLATETQYF TGTGCCAGCAGCTATGGACTAGCGACTGAGACCCAGTACTTC
TRBJ1-6 NA once TRBV4-3 CASSQEINIHNSPLHF TGCGCCAGCAGCCAAGAGATCAACATTCATAATTCACCCCTCCACTTT
TRBJ1-2 NA NA TRBV21-1 CASSKSDRFYGYTF TGTGCCAGCAGCAAATCGGACAGGTTTTATGGCTACACCTTC
TRBJ1-2 NA few TRBV2 CASKLESGLLYGYTF TGTGCCAGCAAATTGGAGAGCGGACTGCTCTATGGCTACACCTTC
TRBJ2-7 TRBD2 NA TRBV5-4 CATSLGLAGAYEQYF TGTGCCACCTCCCTAGGACTAGCGGGAGCCTACGAGCAGTACTTC
TRBJ1-2 NA NA TRBV6-5 CASSYSQGRTDGYTF TGTGCCAGCAGTTACTCGCAGGGGCGGACGGATGGCTACACCTTC
TRBJ1-4 TRBD1 NA TRBV3-1/TRBV3-2 CASSQDRGDGEKLFF TGTGCCAGCAGCCAAGACAGGGGGGACGGGGAAAAACTGTTTTTT
TRBJ1-1 NA NA TRBV14 CASSQVKGGDTEAFF TGTGCCAGCAGCCAAGTTAAGGGAGGCGACACTGAAGCTTTCTTT
TRBJ2-7 TRBD2 NA TRBV6-5 CASSHGTSGSDEQYF TGTGCCAGCAGTCACGGGACTAGCGGGAGCGACGAGCAGTACTTC
TRBJ2-7 NA medium-sized TRBV4-1 CASSLTSSDPPYEQYF TGCGCCAGCAGCCTAACCTCTAGCGATCCCCCGTACGAGCAGTACTTC
TRBJ1-6 TRBD1 NA TRBV10-3 CAISGTGNSPLHF TGTGCCATCAGTGGGACAGGGAATTCACCCCTCCACTTT
TRBJ2-1 TRBD1 NA TRBV5-4 CASSLARGTAHNEQFF TGTGCCAGCAGCTTGGCCAGGGGGACGGCACACAATGAGCAGTTCTTC
TRBJ1-5 TRBD1 NA TRBV28 CASSLGTGGTLLFLSQHF TGTGCCAGCAGCCTCGGGACAGGGGGGACTTTATTGTTCTTGTCCCAGCATTTT
TRBJ2-1 NA once TRBV2 CASLKLGYNEQFF TGTGCCAGCCTTAAACTAGGGTACAATGAGCAGTTCTTC
TRBJ1-6 TRBD1 NA TRBV12-3/TRBV12-4 CASRNRGHSPLHF TGTGCCAGCAGAAACAGGGGGCACTCACCCCTCCACTTT
TRBJ1-6 NA NA TRBV28 CASSFGGGDPLHF TGTGCCAGCAGTTTCGGAGGTGGCGATCCCCTCCACTTT
TRBJ2-1 NA NA TRBV5-5 CASSLVRVDEQFF TGTGCCAGCAGCTTGGTGAGGGTGGATGAGCAGTTCTTC
TRBJ2-7 TRBD2 NA TRBV5-1 CASSFQSGGTYEQYF TGCGCCAGCAGCTTTCAGAGCGGGGGCACCTACGAGCAGTACTTC
TRBJ1-1 NA NA TRBV5-1 CASSPLSGDGAFF TGCGCCAGCAGCCCGCTATCAGGGGATGGAGCTTTCTTT
TRBJ1-2 NA few TRBV7-9 CASTIWGGEIPYGYTF TGTGCCAGCACGATATGGGGAGGCGAAATCCCCTATGGCTACACCTTC
TRBJ1-2 NA NA TRBV6-5 CASRPGKIYGYTF TGTGCCAGCAGGCCAGGAAAGATTTATGGCTACACCTTC
TRBJ1-1 NA NA TRBV5-1 CASSLGSLGREAFF TGCGCCAGCAGTTTGGGGAGCCTCGGCCGAGAAGCTTTCTTT
TRBJ1-1 NA NA TRBV9 CASSVEGGWTFSEAFF TGTGCCAGCAGCGTAGAAGGAGGGTGGACTTTCTCTGAAGCTTTCTTT
TRBJ1-5 TRBD1 NA TRBV7-2 CASSQQGLGNQPQHF TGTGCCAGCAGTCAACAGGGGCTGGGCAATCAGCCCCAGCATTTT
TRBJ1-6 NA once TRBV7-9 CASTKGGGVNSPLHF TGTGCCAGCACCAAAGGGGGGGGAGTAAATTCACCCCTCCACTTT
TRBJ1-6 NA NA TRBV3-1/TRBV3-2 CASSQDWESSPLHF TGTGCCAGCAGCCAAGATTGGGAGAGTTCACCCCTCCACTTT
TRBJ1-2 TRBD1 NA TRBV27 CATRSRGANYGYTF TGTGCCACCAGATCCAGGGGGGCTAACTATGGCTACACCTTC
TRBJ1-2 NA few TRBV5-1 CASSRLTADNGYTF TGCGCCAGCAGTCGATTGACAGCCGATAATGGCTACACCTTC
TRBJ1-6 NA NA TRBV19 CASSTGVNNSPLHF TGTGCCAGTAGTACGGGGGTTAATAATTCACCCCTCCACTTT
TRBJ2-3 TRBD2 NA TRBV9 CASRTGLAATDTQYF TGTGCCAGCAGAACGGGACTAGCGGCCACAGATACGCAGTATTTT
TRBJ2-3 TRBD2 NA TRBV19 CASTSGKAGGTDTQYF TGTGCCAGTACATCGGGTAAAGCGGGAGGCACAGATACGCAGTATTTT
TRBJ1-1 NA NA TRBV29-1 CSAGASTRAFF TGCAGCGCTGGGGCCTCGACAAGGGCTTTCTTT
TRBJ1-1 NA NA TRBV4-1 CASSQGQNTEAFF TGCGCCAGCAGCCAGGGGCAGAACACTGAAGCTTTCTTT
TRBJ2-1 TRBD2 NA TRBV4-3 CASSQGLAGTSGNEQFF TGCGCCAGCAGCCAAGGACTAGCGGGGACGTCCGGGAATGAGCAGTTCTTC
TRBJ2-1 NA NA TRBV7-9 CASSPLGSGSYNEQFF TGTGCCAGCAGCCCCTTGGGAAGCGGTTCCTACAATGAGCAGTTCTTC
TRBJ1-4 TRBD1 NA TRBV7-9 CASSLRQGPEKLFF TGTGCCAGCAGCTTAAGACAGGGGCCGGAAAAACTGTTTTTT
TRBJ2-7 TRBD1 NA TRBV11-1 CASGKQGVNYEQYF TGTGCCAGCGGCAAACAGGGGGTAAACTACGAGCAGTACTTC
TRBJ1-1 NA NA TRBV19 CASSIYAAGWPEAFF TGTGCCAGTAGTATATACGCGGCAGGGTGGCCTGAAGCTTTCTTT
TRBJ1-1 NA NA TRBV10-3 CAISEWGQNTEAFF TGTGCCATCAGTGAGTGGGGGCAGAACACTGAAGCTTTCTTT
TRBJ2-7 NA NA TRBV6-5 CASSLLGSSYEQYF TGTGCCAGCAGTCTATTGGGGAGCTCCTACGAGCAGTACTTC
TRBJ1-2 NA NA TRBV7-9 CASSLVGASNYGYTF TGTGCCAGCAGCTTAGTGGGGGCGTCTAACTATGGCTACACCTTC
TRBJ2-3 TRBD2 NA TRBV28 CASSFERGSTDTQYF TGTGCCAGCAGTTTCGAGCGGGGTAGCACAGATACGCAGTATTTT
TRBJ1-1 NA NA TRBV27 CASSRQGSNTEAFF TGTGCCAGCAGTCGCCAGGGGTCGAACACTGAAGCTTTCTTT
TRBJ1-3 NA NA TRBV5-4 CASSLTSSSSGNTIYF TGTGCCAGCAGCCTGACTTCTTCCAGCTCTGGAAACACCATATATTTT
TRBJ1-2 TRBD1 NA TRBV28 CASSSGTGWVDYGYTF TGTGCCAGCAGTTCCGGGACAGGGTGGGTGGACTATGGCTACACCTTC
TRBJ2-7 TRBD2 NA TRBV6-5 CASQGLAGFYEQYF TGTGCCAGCCAAGGACTAGCGGGGTTCTACGAGCAGTACTTC